These 17 T cell receptor beta chains were sequenced from one sample in a study of neoadjuvant anti-PD-1 for oral cavity cancer. Time point of the sample: after neoadjuvant nivolumab, at surgical resection. Assay used: immunoSEQ multiplex PCR; TCRdb lists only in-frame clones, some missing. The repertoire has more than 12,000 clones, about 37% of them found once; the top ten carry approximately 40%. The sample here was tumor tissue, taken after nivolumab (anti-PD-1) treatment. The receptors were gathered from a person between 40 and 79 years old with oral cavity squamous cell carcinoma.

V is TRBV9 and J is TRBJ2-3; D is unresolved. Trimming left V 3 bases short and J 2 bases short, with 4 bases between. The length of the CDR3 is 12 residues. Germline CDR1 reads SGDLS; CDR2 reads YYNGEE. This CDR3 reads CASSAITDTQYF. CDR3 bases: TGTGCCAGCAGCGCCATCACAGATACGCAGTATTTT.

The chain recombines TRBV5-1 with TRBJ2-2, with D perhaps matching TRBD2 (7 bases). V lost 0 bases, J lost 4 bases, and 16 bases lay in between. This CDR3 comprises 17 residues. Germline CDR1 reads SGHRS; CDR2 reads YFSETQ. CDR3 sequence: CASSLARGAPGTGELFF. The CDR3 bases are TGCGCCAGCAGCTTGGCCCGGGGGGCGCCGGGCACCGGGGAGCTGTTTTTT.

This chain connects TRBV28 to TRBJ2-5; maybe TRBD2 (6 bases). The germline gives CDR1 MDHEN, CDR2 SYDVKM. This CDR3 spans 15 amino acids. Trimming pared 5 bases from V and 4 bases from J, leaving 17 bases between. This chain's CDR3 is CASSPRPGEVETQYF. CDR3 bases: TGTGCCAGCAGTCCCCGACCGGGGGAGGTAGAGACCCAGTACTTC.

This clone was counted ten times or more. The chain carries TRBV5-4 and TRBJ2-3; 16 bases align to TRBD2. The CDR3 totals 17 residues. Germline CDR1 and CDR2: SGHNT and YYREEE (reference sequence). V lost 3 bases and J lost 5; bases outside the gene matches: 6. The chain's CDR3 is CASSSGTSGGAGDTQYF. CDR3 sequence (DNA): TGTGCCAGCAGCTCAGGGACTAGCGGGGGGGCCGGAGATACGCAGTATTTT.

The chain is built from TRBV5-4 and TRBJ2-7; 9 bases fit TRBD1. The CDR3 is 16 amino acids. Trimming cost V 4 bases and J 0 bases; bases outside gene matches: 8. Per germline, CDR1 SGHNT and CDR2 YYREEE (reference sequence). CDR3 in DNA: TGTGCCAGCAGCCTTGGACAGGGGCGAAGCTCCTACGAGCAGTACTTC. It is translated as CASSLGQGRSSYEQYF.

This clone turned up a few times. The chain couples TRBV4-1 to TRBJ2-7, with TRBD1 identical over 7 bases. The CDR3 extends over 16 amino acids. Germline CDR1 and CDR2: MGHRA and YSYEKL. With V trimmed by 2 bases and J by 1 base, 8 bases remained unmatched. The CDR3 DNA follows: TGCGCCAGCAGCCAAACCCCGGGACAGACTTCCTACGAGCAGTACTTC. It encodes CASSQTPGQTSYEQYF.

V usage is TRBV19 and J usage is TRBJ2-7, with D tentatively TRBD1 or TRBD2 (5 bases each). Per the germline V gene, CDR1 is LNHDA and CDR2 is SQIVND (reference sequence). The CDR3 has 14 residues. The germline V and J ends were trimmed by 1 base and 4 bases, with 11 bases remaining between them. The CDR3 is CASSIGRGAYEQYF. Here the CDR3 DNA reads TGTGCCAGTAGTATAGGTCGAGGGGCTTACGAGCAGTACTTC.

The chain combines TRBV6-4 with TRBJ1-6; TRBD1 aligns across 7 bases. This CDR3 is built from 14 residues. J gave up 7 bases and V 5 bases, and 5 bases lay outside the gene matches. Germline assignment: CDR1 MRHNA and CDR2 SNTAGT. This CDR3 is CASSPGQENSPLHF. CDR3 bases: TGTGCCAGCAGTCCCGGACAGGAAAATTCACCCCTCCACTTT.

The rearrangement uses TRBV7-9 and TRBJ2-5, with D perhaps TRBD1 (5 bases). The CDR3 is 14 residues long. CDR1 is SEHNR, CDR2 FQNEAQ, per germline (reference sequence). Trimming shortened V by 1 base and J by 5 bases, and 11 bases separated the two germline ends. CDR3 amino acids: CASSLEGRRETQYF. For the CDR3, the DNA is TGTGCCAGCAGCTTAGAGGGGCGTCGCGAGACCCAGTACTTC.

This clone was seen only a few times. The V gene is TRBV7-9, the J gene TRBJ2-1; 12 nucleotides agree with TRBD2. CDR1 and CDR2 (germline): SEHNR, FQNEAQ (reference sequence). This CDR3 contains 18 residues. Losses at the gene ends were 3 bases for V and 8 bases for J; bases not matched to a gene: 14. The CDR3: CASSFYPALAGGDHEQFF. The CDR3 bases are TGTGCCAGCAGCTTCTACCCCGCCCTAGCGGGGGGGGATCATGAGCAGTTCTTC.

This clone was detected only a few times. The J gene is TRBJ1-6, the V gene TRBV4-3, with TRBD1 identical over 7 bases. Trimming took 1 base from V and 9 from J; bases not matched to a gene: 6. Germline CDR1 LGHNA, CDR2 YSLEER. This CDR3 contains 15 residues. CDR3 region: CASSQVRTGRSPLHF. Written as DNA, the CDR3 is TGCGCCAGCAGCCAAGTGCGGACAGGTCGTTCACCCCTCCACTTT.

V usage is TRBV4-2 and J usage is TRBJ2-1; weak D call: TRBD2 (7 bases). The germline V gene has CDR1 LGHNA and CDR2 YNFKEQ. This CDR3 contains 16 residues. Trimming took off 0 bases at V and 8 bases at J, with 17 bases between the two ends. In nucleotides, the CDR3 is TGTGCCAGCAGCCAAGATGGGGGGGCCGGGGTGGATGAGCAGTTCTTC. Encoded protein: CASSQDGGAGVDEQFF.

The chain uses TRBV11-3 and TRBJ2-1; 12 bases line up with TRBD2. The CDR3 is 15 amino acids. J was trimmed by 9 bases and V by 5 bases; bases with no gene match: 8. CDR1 and CDR2 from the germline V gene are SGHNT and YENEEA. The CDR3 region has the DNA TGTGCCAGCAGCATACGGACTAGCGGGGCTTTTGAGCAGTTCTTC. It yields the protein CASSIRTSGAFEQFF.

CDR3 sequence reads: CASSLAARYGGYTF. As DNA, the CDR3 is TGTGCCAGCAGCTTAGCCGCCAGGTACGGCGGCTACACCTTC. The chain combines TRBV7-2 with TRBJ1-2; D gene unclear. CDR3 length: 14 residues. The V gene's germline CDR1 is SGHTA and CDR2 FQGNSA. V was trimmed by 0 bases and J by 8 bases, leaving 13 bases between them.

This clone was detected only a few times. The chain is built from TRBV29-1 and TRBJ1-6; D is ambiguous. Germline V CDR1 and CDR2: SQVTM, ANQGSEA. The CDR3 consists of 13 residues. V lost 7 bases and J 9 bases, leaving 16 bases between the germline ends. The CDR3 region has the DNA TGCAGCGCCACTCCATCCGATGGTTCACCCCTCCACTTT. Translated: CSATPSDGSPLHF. The variable domain in full, completed from reference TRBV29-1 and TRBJ1-6, reads SAVISQKPSRDICQRGTSLTIQCQVDSQVTMMFWYRQQPGQSLTLIATANQGSEATYESGFVIDKFPISRPNLTFSTLTVSNMSPEDSSIYLCSATPSDGSPLHFGNGTRLTVT.

This rearrangement joins TRBV5-4 to TRBJ2-5; a weak D match, TRBD1 (6 bases). Per germline, CDR1 SGHNT and CDR2 YYREEE (reference sequence). The CDR3 consists of 15 residues. Trimming removed 4 bases at V and 5 bases at J, with 18 bases between. CDR3: CASSTGLTGFETQYF. In DNA, the CDR3 is TGTGCCAGCAGCACAGGGTTAACGGGGTTTGAGACCCAGTACTTC.

The V gene is TRBV19, the J gene TRBJ1-5; no definite D call. The V gene's germline CDR1 is LNHDA and CDR2 SQIVND (reference sequence). The CDR3 length is 15 residues. V dropped 3 bases and J dropped 5 bases, with 14 bases sitting between them. CDR3 in DNA: TGTGCCAGTAGTATGGCCAAAAGGCCCGATCAGCCCCAGCATTTT. This gives the protein CASSMAKRPDQPQHF.